This T cell receptor (beta chain) was sequenced for a study of blood T cell repertoires in COVID-19 (dated by TCRdb to the early 2020s). Study-wide context: The collaborator samples originated in the United States, Italy and Spain and spanned the acute and convalescent phases of COVID-19. The prospective study material was composed of cDNA or gDNA derived from T cells, B-cell-depleted T cells, or PBMCs. Subjects who had been exposed to COVID-19, were actively infected with it, or had recovered from it provided the deeply sampled blood TCRbeta repertoires that made up the dataset. The repertoires were made available in a free public database intended to serve as a resource for research on the immune response to SARS-CoV-2. Samples came from the ongoing ImmuneRACE study (first 160 participants) plus 1,254 subjects from 6 global collaborators. Sample metadata almost always included a de-identified subject ID, COVID-19 status, age in years and sex. HLA class I and class II types, where available, came from metadata supplied by the sample provider rather than from assay-based typing.

The germline V and J ends show losses of 0 bases and 2 bases respectively, and no gene match explains 7 bases of the junction. CDR1 SGHRS and CDR2 YFSETQ were looked up in the germline V gene. From the cysteine through the phenylalanine, the CDR3 covers 17 amino acids. The sequence is cut down to CDR3 DNA, 51 bases in frame from base 1. TCRbeta CDR3 regions were amplified from genomic DNA by means of the immunoSEQ Assay, a bias-controlled multiplex PCR. The source study handled its data this way. Within the assay, amplification of reference gene primers was used to estimate how many nucleated cells each sample contained. To quantify the absolute abundance of each unique TCRbeta CDR3 rearrangement, sequence reads were collapsed and filtered. Productive Simpson clonality was computed per sample as the square root of Simpson's diversity index over productive rearrangements. This is the immuneACCESS table as TCRdb keeps it, with only in-frame sequences that have V and J called. A part of the clones is gone; compared with another copy, unresolved V genes explain less than half, and the rest is unexplained. V, J and clone size were drawn from that table, and D and trimming were deduced from the DNA. This sample lists about 200,000 clones; approximately 80% were detected once. The ten largest account for 13% of the sample.

Collaborating institutions collected whole blood in K2EDTA tubes following their own protocols. For TCRbeta analysis, collaborators shipped samples in one of three forms: frozen whole blood, isolated PBMCs, or DNA extracted from either of those sample types. Findings and caveats that apply to the study as a whole: The quantity of clinical and demographic metadata differed by source and by participant and was supplied without curation.

About this clone: Its antigen has not been determined. No much larger clone exists at a distance of one base, and base qualities are not known.

The receptor's source is a human donor in a cohort sampled during active COVID-19. Sequencing was done on a sample of peripheral blood. Rearrangement joined TRBV5-1 to TRBJ2-2; 7 bases in between match TRBD2. The DNA sequence reads TGCGCCAGCAGCTTGGCCGTAAGCGGGACTAACACCGGGGAGCTGTTTTTT. The translation is CASSLAVSGTNTGELFF. Outside the CDR3, residues come from the reference TRBV5-1 and TRBJ2-2 proteins, so the full variable domain is: KAGVTQTPRYLIKTRGQQVTLSCSPISGHRSVSWYQQTPGQGLQFLFEYFSETQRNKGNFPGRFSGRQFSNSRSEMNVSTLELGDSALYLCASSLAVSGTNTGELFFGEGSRLTVL.